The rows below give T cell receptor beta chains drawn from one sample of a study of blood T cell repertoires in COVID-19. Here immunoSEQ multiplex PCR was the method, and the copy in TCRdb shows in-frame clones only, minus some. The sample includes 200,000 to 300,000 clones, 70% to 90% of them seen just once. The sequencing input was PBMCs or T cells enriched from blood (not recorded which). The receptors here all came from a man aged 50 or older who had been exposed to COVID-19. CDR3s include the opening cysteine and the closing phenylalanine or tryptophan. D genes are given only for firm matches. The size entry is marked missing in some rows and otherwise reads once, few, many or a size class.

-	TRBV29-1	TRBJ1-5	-	CSVAPQVDQPQHF	TGCAGCGTTGCGCCGCAGGTGGATCAGCCCCAGCATTTT
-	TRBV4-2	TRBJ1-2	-	CASSQGTGKDYGYTF	TGTGCCAGCAGCCAAGGGACGGGGAAGGACTATGGCTACACCTTC
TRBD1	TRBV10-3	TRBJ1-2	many	CAISAPGQGPYGYTF	TGTGCCATCAGTGCCCCGGGACAGGGACCCTATGGCTACACCTTC
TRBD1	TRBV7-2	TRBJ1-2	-	CASSQSGQGYGYTF	TGTGCCAGCAGCCAATCTGGACAGGGGTATGGCTACACCTTC
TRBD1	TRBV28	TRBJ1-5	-	CASTIPAGQGPGGNQPQHF	TGTGCCAGCACCATCCCGGCGGGACAGGGGCCGGGAGGGAATCAGCCCCAGCATTTT
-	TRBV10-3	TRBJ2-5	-	CATSMGAAGQETQYF	TGTGCCACCTCCATGGGGGCGGCGGGCCAAGAGACCCAGTACTTC
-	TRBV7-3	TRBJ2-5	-	CASSPSSGAGTETQYF	TGTGCCAGCAGCCCCTCTTCGGGAGCAGGGACGGAGACCCAGTACTTC
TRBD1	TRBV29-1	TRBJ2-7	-	CSVEAPTGVGEQYF	TGCAGCGTTGAAGCGCCGACAGGGGTAGGCGAGCAGTACTTC
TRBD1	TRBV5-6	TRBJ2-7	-	CASSGTGARYEQYF	TGTGCCAGCAGCGGGACAGGGGCGAGATACGAGCAGTACTTC
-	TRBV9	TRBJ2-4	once	CASSVELRGNIQYF	TGTGCCAGCAGCGTAGAATTAAGGGGAAACATTCAGTACTTC
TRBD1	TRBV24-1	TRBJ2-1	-	CATRNSAPTGSSYNEQFF	TGTGCCACCAGGAACTCAGCGCCGACAGGGAGCTCCTACAATGAGCAGTTCTTC
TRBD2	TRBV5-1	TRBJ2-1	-	CASSLAGLANEQFF	TGCGCCAGCAGCTTGGCGGGACTAGCCAATGAGCAGTTCTTC
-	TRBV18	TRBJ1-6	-	CASSRGEHLNSPLHF	TGTGCCAGCTCACGGGGAGAACACCTTAATTCACCCCTCCACTTT
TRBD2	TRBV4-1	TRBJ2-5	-	CASSQDGTSEETQYF	TGCGCCAGCAGCCAAGACGGGACTAGCGAAGAGACCCAGTACTTC
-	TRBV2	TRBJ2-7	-	CASSEESGLWSGFDEQYF	TGTGCCAGCAGTGAAGAATCGGGTTTATGGTCGGGTTTCGACGAGCAGTACTTC
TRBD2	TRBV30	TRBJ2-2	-	CAWEGGSLASNTGELFF	TGTGCCTGGGAGGGAGGGTCACTAGCGTCGAACACCGGGGAGCTGTTTTTT
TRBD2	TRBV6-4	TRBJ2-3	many	CASSERGGTDTQYF	TGTGCCAGCAGTGAGCGGGGGGGCACAGATACGCAGTATTTT
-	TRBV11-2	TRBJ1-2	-	CASSRRKGNYGYTF	TGTGCCAGCAGCCGCCGGAAGGGGAACTATGGCTACACCTTC
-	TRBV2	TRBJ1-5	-	CASSQGGFGNQPQHF	TGTGCCAGCAGTCAGGGAGGCTTTGGGAATCAGCCCCAGCATTTT
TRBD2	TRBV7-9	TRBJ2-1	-	CASTFPGFIAGGPFF	TGTGCCAGCACCTTCCCGGGTTTTATTGCGGGAGGGCCGTTCTTC
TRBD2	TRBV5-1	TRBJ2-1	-	CASSPGTSHEQFF	TGCGCCAGCAGCCCGGGGACTAGTCATGAGCAGTTCTTC
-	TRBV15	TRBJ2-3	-	CATSNQRMGTDTQYF	TGTGCCACCAGCAATCAGCGTATGGGCACAGATACGCAGTATTTT
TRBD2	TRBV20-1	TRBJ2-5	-	CSASGMGGIGETQYF	TGCAGTGCTAGTGGCATGGGGGGGATTGGAGAGACCCAGTACTTC
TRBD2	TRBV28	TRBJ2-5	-	CASGSLAGRGVETQYF	TGTGCCAGCGGTTCCCTAGCGGGGAGGGGTGTGGAGACCCAGTACTTC
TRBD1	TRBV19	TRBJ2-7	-	CASSTYRDRIYEQYF	TGTGCCAGTAGTACCTACCGGGACAGGATCTACGAGCAGTACTTC
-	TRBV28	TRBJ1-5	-	CASSLWGVLYSNQPQHF	TGTGCCAGCAGTCTCTGGGGAGTTCTATATAGCAATCAGCCCCAGCATTTT
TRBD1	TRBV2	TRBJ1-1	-	CASSPDRADTEAFF	TGTGCCAGCAGTCCTGACAGGGCGGACACTGAAGCTTTCTTT
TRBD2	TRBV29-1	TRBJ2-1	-	CSAGTSGGAGHSKFF	TGCAGCGCCGGCACTAGCGGGGGGGCTGGCCATTCTAAGTTCTTC
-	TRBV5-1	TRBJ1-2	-	CASSLGPEVYGYTF	TGCGCCAGCAGCTTAGGACCGGAGGTCTATGGCTACACCTTC
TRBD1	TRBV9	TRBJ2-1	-	CASSVGTGYNEQFF	TGTGCCAGCAGCGTAGGGACAGGGTACAATGAGCAGTTCTTC
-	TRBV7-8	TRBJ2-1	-	CASSLSLNEQFF	TGTGCCAGCAGCTTATCACTCAATGAGCAGTTCTTC
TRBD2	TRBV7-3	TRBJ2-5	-	CASSLHYGGRSETQYF	TGTGCCAGCAGCTTACATTACGGGGGGAGGTCCGAGACCCAGTACTTC
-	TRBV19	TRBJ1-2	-	CASSIGRGAFGYTF	TGTGCCAGTAGTATAGGCAGGGGAGCTTTTGGCTACACCTTC
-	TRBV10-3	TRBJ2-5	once	CAISEHGGLQETQYF	TGTGCCATCAGTGAGCACGGAGGACTACAAGAGACCCAGTACTTC
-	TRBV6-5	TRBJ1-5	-	CASRSDRYQPQHF	TGTGCCAGCAGATCCGACAGATATCAGCCCCAGCATTTT
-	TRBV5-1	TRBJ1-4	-	CASAEAGADETTNEKLFF	TGCGCCAGCGCAGAAGCGGGAGCAGATGAAACAACTAATGAAAAACTGTTTTTT
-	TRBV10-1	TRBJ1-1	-	CASSESGTYTEAFF	TGCGCCAGCAGTGAGTCAGGGACTTACACTGAAGCTTTCTTT
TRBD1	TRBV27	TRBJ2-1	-	CASRPGQGASYNEQFF	TGTGCCAGCAGACCCGGACAGGGGGCCTCTTACAATGAGCAGTTCTTC
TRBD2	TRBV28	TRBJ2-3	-	CASSLLTSGSIWFGAQYF	TGTGCCAGCAGTTTATTGACTAGCGGGAGCATCTGGTTTGGTGCCCAGTATTTT
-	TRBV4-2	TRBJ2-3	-	CASSPQTSNRPDTQYF	TGTGCCAGCAGCCCTCAGACTAGTAATCGCCCAGATACGCAGTATTTT
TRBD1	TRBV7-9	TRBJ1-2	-	CASSYGQGPFYGYTF	TGTGCCAGCAGTTACGGACAGGGCCCATTCTATGGCTACACCTTC
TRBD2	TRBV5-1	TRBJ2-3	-	CASSFGSGGTDTQYF	TGCGCCAGCAGCTTCGGTAGCGGGGGAACAGATACGCAGTATTTT
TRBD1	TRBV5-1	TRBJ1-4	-	CASSLFRTGAGEKLFF	TGCGCCAGCAGCTTGTTCAGGACAGGGGCAGGTGAAAAACTGTTTTTT
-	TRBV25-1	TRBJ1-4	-	CASSDRHNEKLFF	TGTGCCAGCAGTGACAGACATAATGAAAAACTGTTTTTT
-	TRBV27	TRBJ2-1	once	CASSLSGPYNEQFF	TGTGCCAGCAGTTTAAGTGGGCCATACAATGAGCAGTTCTTC
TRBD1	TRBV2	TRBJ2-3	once	CASSLLPGQGASGTQYF	TGTGCCAGCAGTCTATTACCGGGACAGGGGGCGAGCGGTACGCAGTATTTT
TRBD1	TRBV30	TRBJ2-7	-	CAWSVFKEQGSATYEQYF	TGTGCCTGGAGTGTATTTAAGGAACAGGGGTCGGCTACCTACGAGCAGTACTTC
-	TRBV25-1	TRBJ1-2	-	CASSDRREGYTF	TGTGCCAGCAGTGATCGCAGGGAAGGCTACACCTTC